The 6 T cell receptor beta chains listed next were all sequenced from one sample in a study of post-analysis software for immune sequencing data. Study-wide points: In patients, 4 to 6 TRBV segments were more frequent than in controls, with TRBV5-6, TRBV5-1 and TRBV20-1 among them.

The authors incorporated unique molecular identifiers into the TCR beta cDNA libraries. TCRdb recomputed calls from the PCR reads with MiXCR, one row per CDR3 protein. The table records hundreds of thousands of distinct CDR3 sequences, 44% of them present only once. Their recognized antigens are unknown. The source material was blood. The receptors originated from a girl under 18 with multiple sclerosis.

Written as DNA, the CDR3 is TGTGCCACAGGGGGAGGGGGAGGAGAAGAGACCCAGTACTTC. It translates to CATGGGGGEETQYF. This chain connects TRBV10-3 to TRBJ2-5; either TRBD1 or TRBD2 may fit D (7 bases each). Germline values: CDR1 ENHRY, CDR2 SYGVKD. CDR3 length: 14 amino acids. Trimming left V 10 bases short and J 3 bases short, with 18 bases between.

There are a few counts of this clonotype. The chain has TRBV5-6 and TRBJ2-7; D might be TRBD1 or TRBD2, each matching 5 bases. The better agreement between TRBJ2-5 and the DNA end casts doubt on the J call. This CDR3 spans 13 amino acids. Germline CDR1 and CDR2: SGHDT and YYEEEE. The CDR3, as DNA: TGTGCCAGCAGCGGGGACGTGTCAGAGACCCAGTACTTC. Encoded protein: CASSGDVSETQYF.

V is TRBV12-3 or TRBV12-4 and J is TRBJ1-2; 8 positions match TRBD1. CDR3 length: 14 residues. The J segment lost 5 bases and the V segment lost 3 bases, leaving 5 bases of the junction unmatched. The CDR3 protein is CASSFTRTGYGYTF. CDR3 bases: TGTGCCAGCAGTTTTACCCGGACAGGGTATGGCTACACCTTC.

A remark on this clonotype: An end of the junction differs from the germline gene, which may be a read error. V usage is TRBV10-3 and J usage is TRBJ1-2; maybe TRBD1 (5 bases). This CDR3 has 15 residues. The germline CDR1 and CDR2 sequences are ENHRY and SYGVKD. DNA of the CDR3: TGTGCCGTCAGTGAGAATGGTGGGGGTGGCTATGGCTACACCTTC. It specifies CAVSENGGGGYGYTF.

This clonotype has only a few counts. V gene TRBV5-1 combines with J gene TRBJ2-7, with D possibly TRBD1 on 6 matching bases. Germline CDR1 and CDR2: SGHRS and YFSETQ. The V gene lost 0 bases and the J gene lost 2 bases, with 12 bases spanning the gap. The CDR3 extends over 15 amino acids. The DNA for the CDR3 is TGCGCCAGCAGCTTGGCCACGCAGGGGCCCTACGAGCAGTACTTC. Translating it yields CASSLATQGPYEQYF.

This clonotype was found a few times. V and J are TRBV7-3 and TRBJ1-2, with D possibly being TRBD1 (6 bases). Germline lookup yields CDR1 SGHTA and CDR2 FQGTGA. The CDR3 totals 13 residues. V shed 7 bases and J shed 8 bases, with 17 bases lying between them. The CDR3 is CASTKPGQLGYTF. The CDR3 DNA follows: TGTGCCAGCACCAAACCCGGACAGCTAGGCTACACCTTC.